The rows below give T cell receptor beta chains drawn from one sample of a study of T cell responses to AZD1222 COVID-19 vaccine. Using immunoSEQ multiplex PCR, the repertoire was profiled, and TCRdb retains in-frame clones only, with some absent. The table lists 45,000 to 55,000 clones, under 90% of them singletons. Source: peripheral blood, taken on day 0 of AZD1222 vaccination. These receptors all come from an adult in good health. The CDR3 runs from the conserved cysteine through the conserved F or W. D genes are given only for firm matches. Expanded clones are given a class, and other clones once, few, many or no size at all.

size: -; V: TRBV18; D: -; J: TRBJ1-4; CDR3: CASSPHNEKLFF; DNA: TGTGCCAGCTCACCACATAATGAAAAACTGTTTTTT
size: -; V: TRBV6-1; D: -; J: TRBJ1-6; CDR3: CASSESILTGADSPLHF; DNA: TGTGCCAGCAGTGAAAGTATTCTCACGGGGGCCGATTCACCCCTCCACTTT
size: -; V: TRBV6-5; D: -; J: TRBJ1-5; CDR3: CASRTGGEFQPQHF; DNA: TGTGCCAGCAGGACCGGGGGGGAGTTTCAGCCCCAGCATTTT
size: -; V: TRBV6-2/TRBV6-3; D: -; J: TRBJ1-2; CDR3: CASSYVQAINYGYTF; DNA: TGTGCCAGCAGTTACGTACAGGCGATTAACTATGGCTACACCTTC
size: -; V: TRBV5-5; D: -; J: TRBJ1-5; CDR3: CASSQDGAGFGQPQHF; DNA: TGTGCCAGCAGCCAGGACGGGGCAGGGTTCGGTCAGCCCCAGCATTTT
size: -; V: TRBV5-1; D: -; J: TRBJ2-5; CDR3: CASTSGETQYF; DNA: TGCGCCAGCACCTCCGGGGAGACCCAGTACTTC
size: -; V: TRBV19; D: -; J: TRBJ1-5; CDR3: CASSIFTGNQPQHF; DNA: TGTGCCAGTAGTATATTTACAGGTAATCAGCCCCAGCATTTT
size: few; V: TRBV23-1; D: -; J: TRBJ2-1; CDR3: CASSQEEVVEFF; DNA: TGCGCCAGCAGTCAAGAGGAGGTCGTGGAGTTCTTC
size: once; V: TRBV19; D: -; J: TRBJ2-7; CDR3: CASSIGLRPYEQYF; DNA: TGTGCCAGTAGTATTGGACTTAGACCCTACGAGCAGTACTTC
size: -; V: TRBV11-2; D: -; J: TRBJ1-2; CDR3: CASSFNRAAGYTF; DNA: TGTGCCAGCAGCTTTAACAGGGCGGCTGGCTACACCTTC
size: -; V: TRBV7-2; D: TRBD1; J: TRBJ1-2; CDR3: CASSSRQGVDYGYTF; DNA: TGTGCCAGCAGCTCGCGACAGGGGGTGGACTATGGCTACACCTTC
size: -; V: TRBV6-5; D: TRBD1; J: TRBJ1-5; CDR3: CASTPSQGNQPQHF; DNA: TGTGCCAGCACGCCTTCACAGGGGAATCAGCCCCAGCATTTT
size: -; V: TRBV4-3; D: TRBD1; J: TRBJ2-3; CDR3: CASSQGQGSTDTQYF; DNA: TGCGCCAGCAGCCAAGGACAGGGTAGTACAGATACGCAGTATTTT
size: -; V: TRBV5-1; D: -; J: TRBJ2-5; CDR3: CASSLVGQQETQYF; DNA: TGCGCCAGCAGCTTGGTCGGACAGCAAGAGACCCAGTACTTC
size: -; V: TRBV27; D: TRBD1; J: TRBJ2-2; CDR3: CASRPRTGNTGELFF; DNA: TGTGCCAGCAGGCCCCGGACAGGAAACACCGGGGAGCTGTTTTTT
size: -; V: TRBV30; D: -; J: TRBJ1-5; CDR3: CAWSGPLVRQPQHF; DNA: TGTGCCTGGAGCGGACCATTGGTCCGTCAGCCCCAGCATTTT
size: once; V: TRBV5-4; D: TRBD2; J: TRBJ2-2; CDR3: CASSLDPLAGMDGELFF; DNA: TGTGCCAGCAGCTTGGATCCTCTAGCGGGAATGGACGGGGAGCTGTTTTTT
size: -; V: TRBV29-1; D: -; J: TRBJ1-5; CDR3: CSVGQYQPQHF; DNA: TGCAGCGTTGGCCAGTACCAGCCCCAGCATTTT
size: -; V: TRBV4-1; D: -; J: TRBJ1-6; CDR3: CASSQEGQAANNSPLHF; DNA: TGCGCCAGCAGCCAAGAAGGCCAGGCCGCAAATAATTCACCCCTCCACTTT
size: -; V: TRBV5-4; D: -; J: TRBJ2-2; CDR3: CASSESGAGSAGELFF; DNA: TGTGCCAGCAGCGAGTCGGGAGCTGGGTCCGCCGGGGAGCTGTTTTTT
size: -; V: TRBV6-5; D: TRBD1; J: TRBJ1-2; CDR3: CASSYIQTGNSYGYTF; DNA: TGTGCCAGCAGTTACATTCAGACAGGGAATAGCTATGGCTACACCTTC
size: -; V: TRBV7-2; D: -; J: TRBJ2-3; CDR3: CASSLNWAGSTDTQYF; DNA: TGTGCCAGCAGCTTAAATTGGGCGGGAAGTACAGATACGCAGTATTTT
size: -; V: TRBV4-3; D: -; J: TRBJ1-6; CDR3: CASSQAGLTPLHF; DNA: TGCGCCAGCAGCCAAGCAGGGCTAACACCCCTCCACTTT
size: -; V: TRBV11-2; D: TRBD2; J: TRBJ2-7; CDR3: CASSLGGGSGHEQYF; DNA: TGTGCCAGCAGCTTAGGTGGGGGTAGCGGGCACGAGCAGTACTTC
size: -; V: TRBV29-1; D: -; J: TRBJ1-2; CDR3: CSVERGYGYTF; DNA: TGCAGCGTTGAGCGCGGCTATGGCTACACCTTC
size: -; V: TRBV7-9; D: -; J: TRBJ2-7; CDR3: CASSWIGTASSYEQYF; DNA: TGTGCCAGCAGCTGGATCGGGACCGCGAGCTCCTACGAGCAGTACTTC
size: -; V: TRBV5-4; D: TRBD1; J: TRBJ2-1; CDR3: CASSPPGQGYNEQFF; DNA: TGTGCCAGCTCGCCCCCGGGACAGGGCTACAATGAGCAGTTCTTC
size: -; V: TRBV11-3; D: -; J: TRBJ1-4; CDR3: CASSPESGTRRVNEKLFF; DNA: TGTGCCAGCAGCCCCGAGAGTGGGACACGGAGGGTTAATGAAAAACTGTTTTTT
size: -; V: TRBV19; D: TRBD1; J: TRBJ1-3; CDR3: CASSIRGRGNTIYF; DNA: TGTGCCAGTAGTATAAGGGGGCGAGGAAACACCATATATTTT
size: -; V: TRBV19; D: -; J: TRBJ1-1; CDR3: CASSIRTVNTEAFF; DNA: TGTGCCAGTAGTATCCGGACGGTGAACACTGAAGCTTTCTTT
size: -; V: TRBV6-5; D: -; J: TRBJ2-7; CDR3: CATSSSRPSSYEQYF; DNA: TGTGCCACCTCGTCCAGCAGGCCGAGCTCCTACGAGCAGTACTTC
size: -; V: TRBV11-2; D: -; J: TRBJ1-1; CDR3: CASSFQLVEAFF; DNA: TGTGCCAGCAGCTTCCAGTTAGTTGAAGCTTTCTTT
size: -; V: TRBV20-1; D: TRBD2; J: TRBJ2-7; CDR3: CSASVRLADEQYF; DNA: TGCAGTGCTAGTGTAAGACTAGCGGACGAGCAGTACTTC
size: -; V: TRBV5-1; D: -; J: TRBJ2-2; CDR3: CASSFRIVGQRGGELFF; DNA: TGCGCCAGCAGCTTTAGGATAGTCGGGCAGCGAGGAGGGGAGCTGTTTTTT
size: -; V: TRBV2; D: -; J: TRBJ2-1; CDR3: CASRRGTLGDEQFF; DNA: TGTGCCAGCAGGCGAGGGACTCTAGGGGATGAGCAGTTCTTC
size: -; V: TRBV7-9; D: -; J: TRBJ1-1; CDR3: CASSLLATANTEAFF; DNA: TGTGCCAGCAGCTTACTGGCGACGGCGAACACTGAAGCTTTCTTT
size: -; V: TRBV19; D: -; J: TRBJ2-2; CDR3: CASNPGTLNTGELFF; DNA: TGTGCCAGTAATCCCGGGACACTAAACACCGGGGAGCTGTTTTTT
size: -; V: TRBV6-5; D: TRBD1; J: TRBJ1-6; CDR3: CASSYGTGDNSPLHF; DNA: TGTGCCAGCAGTTACGGGACAGGGGATAATTCACCCCTCCACTTT
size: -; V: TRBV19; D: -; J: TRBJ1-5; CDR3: CASNRGEGNQPQHF; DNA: TGTGCCAGTAATCGGGGGGAGGGCAATCAGCCCCAGCATTTT
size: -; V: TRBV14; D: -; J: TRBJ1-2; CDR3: CASSQYGHYGYTF; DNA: TGTGCCAGCAGCCAGTACGGTCACTATGGCTACACCTTC
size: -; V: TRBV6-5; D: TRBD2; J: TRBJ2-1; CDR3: CASSRLAGENEQFF; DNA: TGTGCCAGCAGTCGGCTAGCGGGGGAAAATGAGCAGTTCTTC
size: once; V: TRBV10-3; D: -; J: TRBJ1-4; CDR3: CAISESGTTNEKLFF; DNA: TGTGCCATCAGTGAGTCCGGTACAACTAATGAAAAACTGTTTTTT
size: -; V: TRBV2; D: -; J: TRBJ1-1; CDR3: CASTPQGLGAFF; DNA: TGTGCCAGCACCCCTCAGGGGTTGGGAGCTTTCTTT
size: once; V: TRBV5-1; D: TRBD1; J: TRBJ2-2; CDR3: CASSLGYSRGPNTGELFF; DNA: TGCGCCAGCAGCTTGGGCTACTCAAGGGGGCCGAACACCGGGGAGCTGTTTTTT
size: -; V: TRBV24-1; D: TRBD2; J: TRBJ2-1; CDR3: CATSGGGRGAGLSNEQFF; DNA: TGTGCCACCAGTGGGGGTGGGAGGGGAGCGGGGCTTAGTAATGAGCAGTTCTTC
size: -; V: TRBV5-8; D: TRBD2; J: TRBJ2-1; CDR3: CASGGTSGSSYNEQFF; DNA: TGTGCCAGCGGCGGGACTAGCGGGAGCTCCTACAATGAGCAGTTCTTC
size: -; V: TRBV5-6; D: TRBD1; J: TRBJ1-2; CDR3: CASSLLDRGQRGYTF; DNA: TGTGCCAGCAGCCTCCTCGACAGGGGGCAACGGGGCTACACCTTC
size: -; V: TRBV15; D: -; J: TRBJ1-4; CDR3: CATRLGGTNEKLFF; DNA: TGTGCCACCAGATTGGGGGGAACTAATGAAAAACTGTTTTTT
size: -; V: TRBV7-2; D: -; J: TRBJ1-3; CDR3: CASSPNTWDGNTIYF; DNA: TGTGCCAGCAGCCCTAACACATGGGACGGAAACACCATATATTTT
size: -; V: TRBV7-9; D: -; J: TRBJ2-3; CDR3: CASSFGGSSTDTQYF; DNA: TGTGCCAGCAGCTTTGGGGGCTCTAGCACAGATACGCAGTATTTT
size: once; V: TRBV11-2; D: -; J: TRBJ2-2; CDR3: CASSLDRRSGELFF; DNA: TGTGCCAGCAGCTTAGACCGGCGATCGGGGGAGCTGTTTTTT
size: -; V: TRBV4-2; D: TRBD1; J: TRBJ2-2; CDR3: CASSHGTGGEIRGTGELFF; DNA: TGTGCCAGCAGCCACGGAACAGGGGGTGAAATTAGAGGGACCGGGGAGCTGTTTTTT
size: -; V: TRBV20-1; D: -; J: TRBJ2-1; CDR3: CSASYGISDNEQFF; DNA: TGCAGTGCTAGTTACGGGATTAGCGACAATGAGCAGTTCTTC
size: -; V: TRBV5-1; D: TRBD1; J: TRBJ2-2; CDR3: CASSPDRATNTGELFF; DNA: TGCGCCAGCAGCCCTGACAGGGCTACAAACACCGGGGAGCTGTTTTTT